One sample yielded the 25 T cell receptor beta chains listed below, sequenced in a study of regulatory T cells in long-lasting Graves disease. TCR beta libraries were built with iRepertoire HTBI primers and Arm-PCR of CDR3 regions. TCRdb independently ran MiXCR on the multiplex PCR reads; one entry per CDR3 protein. The table records 560,000 or so distinct CDR3 sequences, around 15% of them present only once. Stated time point: newly diagnosed GD, antithyroid drugs for less than 3 months. The TCR library was prepared using RNA isolated from PBMCs. A further study also used this sample, focusing on T cells in Graves' hyperthyroidism and ophthalmopathy.

The sample in question was peripheral blood mononuclear cells (PBMCs), obtained at new diagnosis, from a patient treated with antithyroid drugs. All receptors derive from a man aged 18-30 years with Graves disease.

In this sample, this clonotype turned up once. This chain connects TRBV6-1 to TRBJ2-7; D is perhaps TRBD2 (6 bases). The CDR3 contains 10 residues. The V end was cut by 6 bases, the J end by 6 bases, with 6 bases between. CDR1 MNHNS and CDR2 SASEGT come from the germline V gene. CDR3 amino acids: CASREGEQYF. DNA for the CDR3: TGTGCCAGCAGGGAGGGCGAGCAGTACTTC.

This clonotype was counted at least ten times. The J gene is TRBJ1-5, the V gene TRBV20-1, with a tentative D call TRBD1 (6 bases). The V gene lost 4 bases and the J gene lost 5 bases, with 15 bases spanning the gap. The CDR3 contains 14 residues. CDR1 and CDR2 (germline): DFQATT, SNEGSKA (reference sequence). The CDR3 sequence: CSATRGVGDQPQHF. Written as DNA, the CDR3 is TGCAGTGCTACTAGGGGGGTGGGGGATCAGCCCCAGCATTTT.

Ten or more counts support this clonotype. The chain recombines TRBV29-1 with TRBJ1-1, with D maybe TRBD1 (5 bases). V dropped 7 bases and J dropped 0 bases, with 12 bases sitting between them. This CDR3 comprises 13 residues. Looked up from germline, CDR1 is SQVTM and CDR2 is ANQGSEA. CDR3 nucleotides: TGCAGCGGAAGGGGACGGATGAACACTGAAGCTTTCTTT. Protein sequence: CSGRGRMNTEAFF. The full variable domain, rest sourced from reference TRBV29-1 and TRBJ1-1, is SAVISQKPSRDICQRGTSLTIQCQVDSQVTMMFWYRQQPGQSLTLIATANQGSEATYESGFVIDKFPISRPNLTFSTLTVSNMSPEDSSIYLCSGRGRMNTEAFFGQGTRLTVV.

The table lists this clonotype with a few counts. The rearrangement uses TRBV28 and TRBJ2-3, with 7 bases matching TRBD2. The germline V gene has CDR1 MDHEN and CDR2 SYDVKM. J lost 4 bases, V lost 3 bases, and 13 bases had no gene match. The length of the CDR3 is 17 residues. The CDR3 sequence: CASSFLGGDVSSDTQYF. The CDR3 DNA is TGTGCCAGCAGTTTTTTGGGGGGGGATGTCAGCTCAGATACGCAGTATTTT.

The rearrangement links TRBV15 to TRBJ2-1, with 8 bases fitting TRBD2. CDR1 is LNHNV and CDR2 is YYDKDF in the germline V gene (reference sequence). The CDR3 consists of 14 residues. Trimming took 8 bases from V and 4 from J; bases not matched to a gene: 7. DNA of the CDR3: TGTGCCACCCGGGCCAGCGGGAGTTACAATGAGCAGTTCTTC. As protein: CATRASGSYNEQFF.

This clonotype was detected ten times or more. CDR3 nucleotide sequence: TGTGCCAGCAGTTTTCCGGGACAGGGGTTCAATGAGCAGTTCTTC. It is translated as CASSFPGQGFNEQFF. V and J are TRBV27 and TRBJ2-1; TRBD1 agrees at 10 bases. Germline V gene data show CDR1 as MNHEY and CDR2 as SMNVEV (reference sequence). Trimming took 3 bases from V and 6 from J; bases not matched to a gene: 5. The length of the CDR3 is 15 residues.

This clonotype was counted many times. The V gene is TRBV11-2, the J gene TRBJ2-1, with D uncertain. CDR1 and CDR2 from the germline V gene are SGHAT and FQNNGV. The V end lost 5 bases, the J end lost 0 bases, and 14 bases lay between the germline ends. This CDR3 has 16 amino acids. CDR3 in amino acids: CASSVMVAVSYNEQFF. Here the CDR3 DNA reads TGTGCCAGCAGCGTCATGGTAGCCGTCTCCTACAATGAGCAGTTCTTC.

The V call is TRBV18, the J call TRBJ2-1, with 10 bases lining up with TRBD2. CDR3 length: 16 amino acids. Trimming at V came to 6 bases and at J to 0 bases, leaving 5 bases not matched to a gene. Germline V gene sequence: CDR1 KGHSH, CDR2 LQKENI. As DNA, the CDR3 is TGTGCCAGCTCGCCTACTAGCGGGGACTCCTACAATGAGCAGTTCTTC. Translated, it gives CASSPTSGDSYNEQFF.

This sequence joins TRBV7-3 and TRBJ2-3; a weak D match, TRBD1 (6 bases). The CDR3 length is 16 residues. V lost 1 base to trimming and J lost 4 bases, with 15 bases between them. The germline V gene has CDR1 SGHTA and CDR2 FQGTGA. The CDR3 sequence is CASSLNAGEHSDTQYF. CDR3 in DNA: TGTGCCAGCAGCTTAAACGCAGGGGAGCATTCAGATACGCAGTATTTT. The whole variable domain, remainder taken from reference TRBV7-3 and TRBJ2-3, is GAGVSQTPSNKVTEKGKYVELRCDPISGHTALYWYRQSLGQGPEFLIYFQGTGAADDSGLPNDRFFAVRPEGSVSTLKIQRTERGDSAVYLCASSLNAGEHSDTQYFGPGTRLTVL.

V is TRBV10-3 and J is TRBJ2-1, with no clear D. Trimming left V 0 bases short and J 9 bases short, with 9 bases between. Germline assignment: CDR1 ENHRY and CDR2 SYGVKD. The CDR3 spans 13 residues. CDR3 DNA: TGTGCCATCAGTGAGTCAAAGTATTTTGAGCAGTTCTTC. Amino acid sequence: CAISESKYFEQFF.

In its sample, this clonotype was seen many times. This rearrangement joins TRBV30 to TRBJ1-2, with D perhaps TRBD1 (5 bases). The CDR3 consists of 15 residues. V shed 3 bases and J shed 1 base, with 15 bases lying between them. Germline V gene lookup returns CDR1 GTSNPN and CDR2 SVGIG (reference sequence). The CDR3 DNA is TGTGCCTGGAGACAACCGGACGGGGGTAACTATGGCTACACCTTC. This encodes CAWRQPDGGNYGYTF.

In this sample, this clonotype turned up a few times. V gene TRBV20-1 combines with J gene TRBJ1-5, with a possible D match to TRBD1 (5 bases). The CDR3 spans 13 residues. The germline V gene has CDR1 DFQATT and CDR2 SNEGSKA (reference sequence). V gave up 4 bases and J gave up 5 bases, with 12 bases separating them. CDR3 loop: CSATPGRDQPQHF. The CDR3 coding sequence is TGCAGTGCTACCCCAGGGCGTGATCAGCCCCAGCATTTT.

The table lists this clonotype with a count of one. V and J are TRBV20-1 and TRBJ2-5; D tentatively reads TRBD1 or TRBD2 (5 bases each). Germline-derived CDR1 and CDR2 are DFQATT and SNEGSKA (reference sequence). This CDR3 has 15 amino acids. V lost 0 bases and J lost 2, with 13 bases in between. The CDR3 protein is CSARDGGAAQETQYF. The DNA for the CDR3 is TGCAGTGCTAGAGATGGGGGAGCGGCACAAGAGACCCAGTACTTC.

The table lists this clonotype with many counts. The V gene is TRBV20-1, the J gene TRBJ2-5; no clear D gene. The CDR3 sequence is 15 residues long. Germline V gives CDR1 DFQATT, CDR2 SNEGSKA (reference sequence). Between the trimmed V and J ends, which lost 0 bases and 0 bases, there was a span of 11 bases. CDR3 in amino acids: CSARDYVSNQETQYF. Here the CDR3 DNA reads TGCAGTGCTAGAGATTATGTATCAAACCAAGAGACCCAGTACTTC.

In its sample, this clonotype was seen a few times. The rearrangement links TRBV5-6 to TRBJ2-1; D unresolved. The CDR3 consists of 15 residues. Per germline, CDR1 SGHDT and CDR2 YYEEEE. Between the trimmed V and J ends, which lost 7 bases and 6 bases, there was a span of 20 bases. In nucleotides, the CDR3 is TGTGCCAGCTCCACTCAGAGGAAAGGATTCAATGAGCAGTTCTTC. Protein: CASSTQRKGFNEQFF.

This clonotype was picked up many times. The J gene is TRBJ1-1, the V gene TRBV3-1; D is perhaps TRBD1 (5 bases). The V gene lost 2 bases and the J gene lost 6 bases, with 13 bases spanning the gap. The CDR3 has 14 residues. Germline lookup yields CDR1 LGHDT and CDR2 YNNKEL (reference sequence). The CDR3 loop is CASSQLQGLSEAFF. CDR3 DNA sequence: TGTGCCAGCAGCCAATTGCAGGGTCTCTCTGAAGCTTTCTTT.

About this clonotype: The junction does not match germline at one end; this may be a read error. The gene calls are TRBV6-1 and TRBJ2-1; no clear D gene. CDR3 size: 15 residues. Germline V gene data show CDR1 as MNHNS and CDR2 as SASEGT. CDR3 amino acids: CASSYTLSSYNGQFF. Written as DNA, the CDR3 is TGTGCCAGCAGTTATACCTTGAGCTCCTACAATGGGCAGTTCTTC.

A few counts support this clonotype. The chain links TRBV5-1 to TRBJ1-4, with 9 bases identical to TRBD1. V lost 4 bases to trimming and J lost 4 bases; unmatched junction nucleotides: 5. The CDR3 extends over 15 amino acids. In germline, CDR1 is SGHRS, CDR2 YFSETQ. CDR3 sequence reads: CASSIQGAVNEKLFF. In DNA form, the CDR3 reads TGCGCCAGCAGCATACAGGGGGCGGTTAATGAAAAACTGTTTTTT.

The table lists this clonotype with many counts. The chain is built from TRBV7-3 and TRBJ2-3; the match to TRBD2 covers 8 bases. CDR3 length equals 16 residues. Trimming at V came to 3 bases and at J to 3 bases, leaving 8 bases not matched to a gene. From germline, CDR1 is SGHTA and CDR2 FQGTGA. CDR3 residues: CASSLGLAGKTDTQYF. The DNA of the CDR3 is TGTGCCAGCAGCTTGGGGTTAGCGGGAAAGACAGATACGCAGTATTTT.

This clonotype was recorded many times. V and J are TRBV7-9 and TRBJ2-4, with 11 bases lining up with TRBD1. The CDR3 has 14 residues. Germline V gene data show CDR1 as SEHNR and CDR2 as FQNEAQ (reference sequence). The J segment lost 8 bases and the V segment lost 4 bases, leaving 4 bases of the junction unmatched. CDR3 in amino acids: CASSWTGGSDIQYF. The CDR3 DNA follows: TGTGCCAGCAGCTGGACAGGGGGCAGTGACATTCAGTACTTC. The complete variable domain, with remaining parts taken from reference TRBV7-9 and TRBJ2-4, reads DTGVSQNPRHKITKRGQNVTFRCDPISEHNRLYWYRQTLGQGPEFLTYFQNEAQLEKSRLLSDRFSAERPKGSFSTLEIQRTEQGDSAMYLCASSWTGGSDIQYFGAGTRLSVL.

This chain connects TRBV9 to TRBJ1-4; no clear D gene. V was shortened by 2 bases and J by 5 bases, with 7 bases between the two germline ends. CDR1 and CDR2 (germline): SGDLS, YYNGEE. This CDR3 is 13 amino acids long. The CDR3 loop reads CASSVDGNEKLFF. CDR3 bases: TGTGCCAGCAGCGTCGACGGAAATGAAAAACTGTTTTTT.

This clonotype showed up just a few times. The CDR3 sequence is CASSVGGEREVVDEQYF. CDR3 sequence (DNA): TGTGCCAGCAGCGTAGGAGGTGAGCGGGAGGTGGTTGACGAGCAGTACTTC. The V gene is TRBV9, the J gene TRBJ2-7, with TRBD2 matching over 9 bases. The CDR3 totals 17 residues. Germline V lookup: CDR1 SGDLS, CDR2 YYNGEE. Trimming removed 0 bases from V and 5 bases from J; junction bases left unmatched: 12.

V usage is TRBV24-1 and J usage is TRBJ1-1, with 8 bases lining up with TRBD1. The V segment lost 8 bases and the J segment 2 bases; nucleotides outside the gene matches: 12. Germline-derived CDR1 and CDR2 are KGHDR and SFDVKD. CDR3 length: 16 residues. CDR3 protein: CATTPDRDRTNTEAFF. In nucleotides, the CDR3 is TGTGCCACCACACCAGACCGGGACAGGACTAACACTGAAGCTTTCTTT.

This clonotype was detected ten times or more. V and J are TRBV6-5 and TRBJ2-7; D remains ambiguous. The CDR3 is made up of 12 amino acids. The germline V gene has CDR1 MNHEY and CDR2 SVGAGI. V lost 0 bases and J 4 bases, leaving 4 bases between the germline ends. Here the CDR3 DNA reads TGTGCCAGCAGTTACTCCGTGTACGAGCAGTACTTC. Translated, it gives CASSYSVYEQYF.

Points on this clonotype: The junction shows a germline mismatch at one end, possibly a read error. J is TRBJ1-2 and V is TRBV20-1, with D maybe TRBD1 (5 bases). This CDR3 has 14 amino acids. CDR1 is DFQATT, CDR2 SNEGSKA, per germline (reference sequence). The CDR3 DNA reads TGCAGTGCGAGAGTTGGGGGGGGAACCTATGGCTACACCTTC. Protein: CSARVGGGTYGYTF.